This T cell receptor (beta chain) was identified during a study of T-cell reconstitution after alpha-beta-depleted transplantation in children. J was trimmed by 3 bases and V by 8 bases; bases with no gene match: 4. The germline V gene has CDR1 SGHTA and CDR2 FQGNSA. This CDR3 is built from 14 residues. This clonotype showed up many times. Unique molecular identifiers tagged the TCRbeta library. TCRdb called the PCR reads again in MiXCR, with one record for every CDR3 protein. The sample records approximately 100,000 distinct CDR3 sequences, less than 15% being singletons. The sequencing here drew on PBMCs from the stem cell graft donor, taken from the stem cell graft. V is TRBV7-2 and J is TRBJ2-2; 9 nucleotides agree with TRBD1. The receptor was isolated from a human donor who donated a stem cell graft to a child with inherited bone marrow failure. CDR3 sequence (DNA): TGTGCCAGCGACAGGGGGGTGGACACCGGGGAGCTGTTTTTT. It codes for CASDRGVDTGELFF.